The entry below describes one TCR beta chain. The antigen is not known. The repertoire was sequenced with immunoSEQ multiplex PCR; TCRdb's copy has only in-frame clones and lacks some. The sample contains 55,000 to 80,000 clones, about 96% of which appear only once. The sample belongs to a study of brain T cells in children with intractable seizures. Sequencing was limited to surgery cases with top T cell transcript signatures in brain tissue. At least one anti-epileptic drug was given before surgery. This CDR3 is 14 amino acids long. Germline V gene sequence: CDR1 SGDLS, CDR2 YYNGEE. V was pared by 4 bases and J by 3 bases, with 14 bases between. General study results and limits: Pre- and post-surgery blood differed in depth, so pre-surgery absences may be undersampling. Only CDR3 sequence similarity suggested viral specificity, without known HCMV serostatus.

The chain uses TRBV9 and TRBJ2-7; no clear D gene. The receptor's source is a boy in the first two years of life with focal cortical dysplasia and intractable seizures. Sequenced material: peripheral blood, taken at surgery. The CDR3: CASSSGPQVYEQYF. CDR3 DNA sequence: TGTGCCAGCAGCTCCGGGCCACAAGTCTACGAGCAGTACTTC.